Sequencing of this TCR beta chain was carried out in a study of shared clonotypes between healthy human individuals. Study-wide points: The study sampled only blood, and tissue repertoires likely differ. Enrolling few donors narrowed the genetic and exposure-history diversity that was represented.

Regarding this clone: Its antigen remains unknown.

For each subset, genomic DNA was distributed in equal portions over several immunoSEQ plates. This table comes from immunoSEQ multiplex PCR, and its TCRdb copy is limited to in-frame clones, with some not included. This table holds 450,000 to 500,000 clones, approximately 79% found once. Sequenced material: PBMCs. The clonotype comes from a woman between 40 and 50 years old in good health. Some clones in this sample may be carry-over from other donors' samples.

The CDR3 spells CASSLDNRGDYGYTF. The CDR3, as DNA: TGTGCCAGCAGCTTAGACAATAGGGGAGACTATGGCTACACCTTC. This chain connects TRBV7-3 to TRBJ1-2, with a possible D match to TRBD1 (5 bases). The CDR3 covers 15 residues. Trimming shortened V by 2 bases and J by 3 bases, and 13 bases separated the two germline ends. The V gene's germline CDR1 is SGHTA and CDR2 FQGTGA. Supplemented by reference TRBV7-3 and TRBJ1-2, the full variable domain reads GAGVSQTPSNKVTEKGKYVELRCDPISGHTALYWYRQSLGQGPEFLIYFQGTGAADDSGLPNDRFFAVRPEGSVSTLKIQRTERGDSAVYLCASSLDNRGDYGYTFGSGTRLTVV.